The clone carrying this T cell receptor (beta chain) occurred many times. Its antigen is unknown. With a constant-region primer, TCR beta cDNA was made from around 530 ng of total RNA. ARM-PCR was slightly modified, and three nested multiplex PCR rounds with it gave rise to the TCR beta libraries. The two initial PCR rounds, about 9 cycles each, used TRBV1-TRBV30 forward and C-beta reverse primers. A single record per CDR3 protein comes from TCRdb applying MiXCR to the multiplex PCR reads. The sample lists 150,000 to 200,000 distinct CDR3 sequences, 50% to 75% seen once, with around three quarters in the top ten. The sample comes from a study of tumor-infiltrating lymphocytes in primary liver carcinoma. Whole-study results and caveats: Left bulk and unsorted, the samples did not allow CD4+ and CD8+ repertoires to be compared.

V trimming: 6 bases; J trimming: 5 bases; junction bases outside the gene matches: 6. The CDR3 runs to 12 residues. Germline loops: CDR1 SQVTM, CDR2 ANQGSEA. Blood RNA was derived from unsorted whole blood, and germline DNA was extracted too. None of the patients had received treatment, and all had chronic HBV infection. The TCR comes from a man aged 40-49 years with primary liver carcinoma and hepatitis B virus infection. The chain has TRBV29-1 and TRBJ2-7, with 8 bases aligning to TRBD2. The sample taken for sequencing was peripheral blood. The CDR3 nucleotides are TGCAGCGTCCATAGCGGGATGGACGAGCAGTACTTC. This codes for CSVHSGMDEQYF.